This TCR beta chain was sequenced during a study of CD8+ T cells in alopecia areata. For the study at large: Treated patients were dosed with oral tofacitinib, taking 5 to 10 mg twice daily.

With respect to this clone: The antigen remains unidentified.

Alopecia areata patients provided lesional scalp punch biopsies and peripheral blood. The CDR3 is 15 residues long. Germline V lookup: CDR1 MNHNS, CDR2 SASEGT. Trimming took 7 bases from V and 2 from J; bases not matched to a gene: 10. Extracted RNA was reverse transcribed, and the resulting cDNA served as sequencing template. Clones were sequenced by immunoSEQ multiplex PCR, and TCRdb holds only the in-frame ones, with some missing. Of around 16,000 clones in the sample, 45% to 65% were seen once. Study findings and constraints: Alopecia totalis/universalis scalp especially showed more expanded CD8+ clones than normal scalp. Sequencing of scalp samples also includes resident alphabeta T cells from normal skin. Sharing of TCR sequences between patients (possibly for HLA-related reasons) was less clear than in mice.

The chain recombines TRBV6-1 with TRBJ2-7; 8 bases map to TRBD1. Sequences were obtained from skin. This sequence was found in a human donor with alopecia areata. Written as DNA, the CDR3 is TGTGCCAGCACAACTGCCGGGACAGGCGCCTACGAGCAGTACTTC. It encodes CASTTAGTGAYEQYF.